These T cell receptor beta chains were read from a single sample in a study of cytomegalovirus exposure and HLA in healthy donors. Assay used: immunoSEQ multiplex PCR; TCRdb lists only in-frame clones, some missing. The top ten hold over 4% of the sample, which has about 160,000 clones, around 83% seen once. The sample taken for sequencing was PBMCs. These receptors were taken from a man in his fifties in good health and CMV-seropositive. The CDR3 runs from the conserved cysteine through the conserved F or W. A D gene is named only where the DNA matches it firmly. Expanded clones get a size class; other rows say once, few or many, or leave the size out.

>-|TRBV7-9|TRBJ1-2|-
CASSLGQGHGYTF
TGTGCCAGCAGCTTAGGGCAGGGCCATGGCTACACCTTC
>-|TRBV7-3|TRBJ1-2|TRBD1
CASSNRQGHGYTF
TGTGCCAGCAGCAACCGACAGGGTCATGGCTACACCTTC
>-|TRBV7-9|TRBJ2-3|-
CASSLAFTDTQYF
TGTGCCAGCAGCTTAGCCTTCACAGATACGCAGTATTTT
>-|TRBV7-9|TRBJ1-1|TRBD1
CASSRQGASTEAFF
TGTGCCAGCAGCCGACAGGGGGCAAGCACTGAAGCTTTCTTT
>-|TRBV5-4|TRBJ2-2|-
CASSLGVAGSTGELFF
TGTGCCAGCAGCTTGGGAGTGGCAGGATCCACCGGGGAGCTGTTTTTT
>-|TRBV29-1|TRBJ2-7|-
CSALRGAGVEQYF
TGCAGCGCGCTAAGGGGTGCAGGGGTTGAGCAGTACTTC
>-|TRBV28|TRBJ2-7|-
CASSFPMTDYEQYF
TGTGCCAGCAGTTTTCCCATGACAGACTACGAGCAGTACTTC
>-|TRBV28|TRBJ1-3|TRBD1
CASSSQGGGNTIYF
TGTGCCAGCAGCTCACAGGGGGGTGGAAACACCATATATTTT
>-|TRBV6-4|TRBJ1-1|-
CASTTGAFF
TGTGCCAGTACTACGGGAGCTTTCTTT
>-|TRBV7-9|TRBJ2-3|TRBD2
CSSTPGLAGGTDTQYF
TGTTCCAGCACCCCGGGCCTAGCGGGGGGGACAGATACGCAGTATTTT
>-|TRBV2|TRBJ2-1|-
CASSGAVEQFF
TGTGCCAGCAGTGGGGCAGTTGAGCAGTTCTTC
>-|TRBV5-1|TRBJ1-2|TRBD1
CASSPRDRGNGYTF
TGCGCCAGCAGCCCCCGGGACAGGGGCAATGGCTACACCTTC
>-|TRBV29-1|TRBJ1-1|-
CSVESLNTEAFF
TGCAGCGTTGAATCTCTGAACACTGAAGCTTTCTTT
>-|TRBV4-1|TRBJ2-1|-
CASSRADEQFF
TGCGCCAGCAGCCGGGCCGATGAGCAGTTCTTC
>-|TRBV7-8|TRBJ1-2|-
CASSQGQTHYGYTF
TGTGCCAGCAGCCAAGGACAGACTCACTATGGCTACACCTTC
>-|TRBV7-9|TRBJ1-2|-
CASSLGTGANYGYTF
TGTGCCAGCAGCTTGGGAACGGGAGCTAACTATGGCTACACCTTC
>-|TRBV7-8|TRBJ2-3|-
CASCWGRGAPDTQYF
TGTGCCAGCTGCTGGGGCCGGGGGGCCCCAGATACGCAGTATTTT
>once|TRBV19|TRBJ2-2|-
CASSIGLSNTGELFF
TGTGCCAGTAGTATTGGGCTTTCGAACACCGGGGAGCTGTTTTTT
>-|TRBV9|TRBJ2-1|-
CASSVGGRNYNEQFF
TGTGCCAGCAGCGTAGGAGGTCGGAACTACAATGAGCAGTTCTTC
>-|TRBV7-2|TRBJ1-4|-
CASSFGGSRNEKLFF
TGTGCCAGCAGCTTTGGGGGCTCGCGAAATGAAAAACTGTTTTTT
>-|TRBV19|TRBJ1-5|-
CASSIVWGHNQPQHF
TGTGCCAGTAGTATAGTTTGGGGACACAATCAGCCCCAGCATTTT
>-|TRBV5-4|TRBJ2-3|TRBD2
CASSPPGLVTDTQYF
TGTGCCAGCAGTCCTCCGGGACTAGTGACAGATACGCAGTATTTT
>-|TRBV5-4|TRBJ2-3|TRBD2
CASSLAVQLAGATDTQYF
TGTGCCAGCAGCTTGGCCGTACAACTAGCGGGGGCCACAGATACGCAGTATTTT
>-|TRBV28|TRBJ2-5|TRBD2
CASSYGTSGSSETQYF
TGTGCCAGCAGCTACGGGACTAGCGGGAGTTCAGAGACCCAGTACTTC
>-|TRBV27|TRBJ2-1|-
CASRGLGSYNEQFF
TGTGCCAGCAGGGGACTGGGTTCCTACAATGAGCAGTTCTTC
>-|TRBV7-9|TRBJ2-7|TRBD1
CASSLAQGAVYEQYF
TGTGCCAGCAGCTTAGCACAGGGGGCTGTGTACGAGCAGTACTTC
>-|TRBV4-2|TRBJ2-1|TRBD2
CASTTPRTSGAEQFF
TGTGCCAGCACCACACCACGGACTAGCGGGGCTGAGCAGTTCTTC
>few|TRBV2|TRBJ1-1|TRBD1
CASSRTGTGGPDTEAFF
TGTGCCAGCAGCCGTACCGGGACAGGGGGCCCGGACACTGAAGCTTTCTTT
>-|TRBV25-1|TRBJ2-1|-
CASRAGQNNEQFF
TGTGCCAGCAGAGCGGGACAAAACAATGAGCAGTTCTTC
>-|TRBV21-1|TRBJ1-1|-
CASSVLKGAEAFF
TGTGCCAGCAGTGTTCTTAAGGGGGCTGAAGCTTTCTTT
>-|TRBV7-8|TRBJ1-5|TRBD1
CASSSPGTGNHQPQHF
TGTGCCAGCAGCTCACCCGGGACAGGGAACCATCAGCCCCAGCATTTT
>few|TRBV7-2|TRBJ2-3|TRBD2
CASSLGLAVSTDTQYF
TGTGCCAGCAGCTTAGGACTAGCGGTTAGCACAGATACGCAGTATTTT
>-|TRBV2|TRBJ2-7|TRBD2
CASSGEGLADSF
TGTGCCAGCAGTGGGGAGGGACTAGCGGACTCATTC
>-|TRBV7-9|TRBJ2-5|TRBD1
CASSLARFRGRSFPETQYF
TGTGCCAGCAGCTTAGCGCGGTTCAGGGGGCGCAGTTTCCCTGAGACCCAGTACTTC
>-|TRBV6-5|TRBJ2-2|-
CASSYSFTGQTGELFF
TGTGCCAGCAGTTACTCGTTCACAGGCCAAACCGGGGAGCTGTTTTTT
>once|TRBV2|TRBJ2-7|TRBD2
CASSPRTSGSVYEQYF
TGTGCCAGCAGTCCCCGGACTAGCGGGAGCGTCTACGAGCAGTACTTC
>once|TRBV9|TRBJ1-1|TRBD1
CASSVEQGGTEAFF
TGTGCCAGCAGCGTAGAACAGGGGGGCACTGAAGCTTTCTTT
>-|TRBV19|TRBJ2-5|TRBD2
CASSISGTWQETQYF
TGTGCCAGTAGTATCAGCGGGACGTGGCAAGAGACCCAGTACTTC
>-|TRBV6-1|TRBJ1-3|TRBD1
CASSEGQGTGNTIYF
TGTGCCAGCAGTGAGGGACAGGGAACTGGAAACACCATATATTTT
>-|TRBV6-1|TRBJ1-4|-
CASSSGSGQIEKLFF
TGTGCCAGCAGTTCGGGAAGCGGGCAGATTGAAAAACTGTTTTTT
>-|TRBV4-1|TRBJ2-7|TRBD2
CASSYGLAGGLEQYF
TGCGCCAGCAGCTACGGACTAGCGGGAGGGCTTGAGCAGTACTTC
>-|TRBV15|TRBJ1-3|-
CATSEGRGGNTIYF
TGTGCCACCAGCGAGGGCAGGGGAGGAAACACCATATATTTT
>-|TRBV11-1|TRBJ2-7|TRBD1
CASSFATGGTYEQYF
TGTGCCAGCAGCTTCGCGACAGGGGGCACCTACGAGCAGTACTTC
>few|TRBV7-9|TRBJ2-5|TRBD2
CASSPETSGGTQYF
TGTGCCAGCAGCCCCGAGACTAGCGGGGGGACCCAGTACTTC
>-|TRBV9|TRBJ1-1|TRBD1
CASSGGQGEGTEAFF
TGTGCCAGCAGCGGGGGACAGGGGGAGGGTACTGAAGCTTTCTTT
>-|TRBV7-3|TRBJ2-1|TRBD2
CASSLTSGEYNEQFF
TGTGCCAGCAGCTTGACTAGCGGGGAGTACAATGAGCAGTTCTTC
>once|TRBV10-1|TRBJ1-2|-
CASELRKQGNGYTF
TGCGCCAGTGAACTACGGAAACAGGGTAACGGCTACACCTTC
>-|TRBV7-6|TRBJ2-2|TRBD2
CASSLEVISGSWYTGELFF
TGTGCCAGCAGCTTAGAGGTTATTAGCGGGAGTTGGTACACCGGGGAGCTGTTTTTT
>-|TRBV6-5|TRBJ2-5|TRBD2
CASSYSIAGEGETQYF
TGTGCCAGCAGTTACTCTATAGCGGGAGAGGGTGAGACCCAGTACTTC
>-|TRBV30|TRBJ2-5|TRBD2
CAWSSDISGGVGEQYF
TGTGCCTGGAGTTCAGACATTTCGGGGGGGGTGGGGGAGCAGTACTTC
>-|TRBV30|TRBJ1-4|-
CAWCVPGEKLFF
TGTGCCTGGTGTGTCCCCGGGGAAAAACTGTTTTTT
>-|TRBV2|TRBJ2-5|TRBD2
CASTDGAGGRETQYF
TGTGCCAGCACCGACGGGGCGGGAGGTCGGGAGACCCAGTACTTC
>-|TRBV7-9|TRBJ1-6|TRBD1
CASSSGGTSSPLHF
TGTGCCAGCAGTTCAGGGGGAACGAGTTCACCCCTCCACTTT
>-|TRBV4-1|TRBJ1-5|-
CASSQGGRSRNQPQHF
TGCGCCAGCAGCCAAGGTGGCAGGTCTCGCAATCAGCCCCAGCATTTT
>-|TRBV15|TRBJ1-5|-
CATSRGLTMGNQPQHF
TGTGCCACCAGCAGAGGACTCACAATGGGCAATCAGCCCCAGCATTTT
>-|TRBV5-1|TRBJ2-3|-
CASSEPVSDTQYF
TGCGCCAGCAGCGAACCAGTGTCAGATACGCAGTATTTT
>-|TRBV19|TRBJ1-2|-
CASTRAGGGAYTF
TGTGCCAGTACCCGCGCCGGGGGGGGCGCCTACACCTTC